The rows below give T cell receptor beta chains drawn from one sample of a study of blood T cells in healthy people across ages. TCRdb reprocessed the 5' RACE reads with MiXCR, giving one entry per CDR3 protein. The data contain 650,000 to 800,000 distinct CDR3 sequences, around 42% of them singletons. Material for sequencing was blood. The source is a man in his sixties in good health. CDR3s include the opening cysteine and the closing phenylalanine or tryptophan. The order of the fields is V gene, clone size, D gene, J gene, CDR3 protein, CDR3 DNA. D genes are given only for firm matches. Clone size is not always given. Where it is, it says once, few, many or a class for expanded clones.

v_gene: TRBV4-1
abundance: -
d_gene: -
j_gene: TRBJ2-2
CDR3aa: CASSQDGRNTGGLFF
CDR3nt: TGCGCCAGCAGCCAAGATGGTCGAAACACCGGGGGGCTGTTTTTT

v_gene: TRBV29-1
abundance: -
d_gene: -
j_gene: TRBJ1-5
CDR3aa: CSVATTGLRQPQHF
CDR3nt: TGCAGCGTTGCTACGACAGGCCTTCGACAGCCCCAGCATTTT

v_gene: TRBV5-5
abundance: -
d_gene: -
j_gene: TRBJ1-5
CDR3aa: CASSLVVGNQPQHF
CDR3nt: TGTGCCAGCAGCTTGGTGGTAGGGAATCAGCCCCAGCATTTT

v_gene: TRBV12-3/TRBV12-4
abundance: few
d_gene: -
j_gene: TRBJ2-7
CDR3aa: CASSQPYAEQYF
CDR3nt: TGTGCCAGCAGCCAGCCCTACGCGGAGCAGTACTTC

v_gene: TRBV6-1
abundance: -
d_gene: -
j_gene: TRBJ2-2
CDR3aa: CASSEWVEGTGELFF
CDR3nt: TGTGCCAGCAGTGAATGGGTAGAAGGAACCGGGGAGCTGTTTTTT

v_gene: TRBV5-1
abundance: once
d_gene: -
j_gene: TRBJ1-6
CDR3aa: CASSLGASGLFSPLHF
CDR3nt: TGCGCCAGCAGCTTGGGGGCGTCGGGTCTGTTTTCACCCCTCCACTTT

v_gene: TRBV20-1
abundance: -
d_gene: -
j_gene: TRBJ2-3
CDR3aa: CSATTTGTSTDTQYF
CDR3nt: TGCAGTGCTACTACGACCGGGACTAGCACAGATACGCAGTATTTT

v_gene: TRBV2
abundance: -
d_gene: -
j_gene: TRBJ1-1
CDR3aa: CAGGRGEGTEAFF
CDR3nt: TGTGCCGGCGGTCGGGGTGAGGGGACTGAAGCTTTCTTT

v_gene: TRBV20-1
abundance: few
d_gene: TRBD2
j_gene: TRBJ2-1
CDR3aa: CSATGTSGAPPYNEQFF
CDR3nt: TGCAGTGCTACCGGGACTAGCGGCGCCCCCCCCTACAATGAGCAGTTCTTC

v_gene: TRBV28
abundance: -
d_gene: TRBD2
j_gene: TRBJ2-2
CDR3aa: CASRLAGADGELFF
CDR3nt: TGTGCCAGCAGACTAGCGGGGGCCGACGGGGAGCTGTTTTTT

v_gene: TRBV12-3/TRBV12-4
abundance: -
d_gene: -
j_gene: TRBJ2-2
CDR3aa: CASGGAGELFF
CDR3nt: TGTGCCAGCGGAGGGGCCGGGGAGCTGTTTTTT

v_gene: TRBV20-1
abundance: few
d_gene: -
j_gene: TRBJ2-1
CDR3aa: CSARGTGTTSYNEQFF
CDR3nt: TGCAGTGCTAGAGGGACAGGGACTACCTCCTACAATGAGCAGTTCTTC

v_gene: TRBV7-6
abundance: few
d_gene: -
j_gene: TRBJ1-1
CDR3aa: CASSPGLRNTEAFF
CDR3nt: TGTGCCAGCAGCCCCGGACTCCGGAACACTGAAGCTTTCTTT

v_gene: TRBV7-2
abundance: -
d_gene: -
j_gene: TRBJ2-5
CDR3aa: CASSWGWVEETQYF
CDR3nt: TGTGCCAGCAGCTGGGGCTGGGTGGAAGAGACCCAGTACTTC

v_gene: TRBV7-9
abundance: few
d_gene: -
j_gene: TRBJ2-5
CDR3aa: CASSLGANPQETQYF
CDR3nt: TGTGCCAGCAGCTTAGGGGCGAACCCTCAAGAGACCCAGTACTTC

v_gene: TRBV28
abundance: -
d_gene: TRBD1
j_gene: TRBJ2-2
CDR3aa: CASSRGRSTGELFF
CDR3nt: TGTGCTAGCAGCAGGGGGCGATCTACCGGGGAGCTGTTTTTT

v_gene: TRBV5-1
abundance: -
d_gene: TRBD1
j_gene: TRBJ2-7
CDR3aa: CASSLAPGTGVHEQYF
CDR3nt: TGCGCCAGCAGCTTGGCTCCCGGGACAGGGGTTCACGAGCAGTACTTC

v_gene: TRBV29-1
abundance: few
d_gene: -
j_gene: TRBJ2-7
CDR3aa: CSVIGGIEQYF
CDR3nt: TGCAGCGTTATTGGGGGGATTGAGCAGTACTTC

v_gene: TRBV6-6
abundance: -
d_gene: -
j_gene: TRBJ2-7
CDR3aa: CASSDPSSTATYEQYF
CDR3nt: TGTGCCAGCAGTGACCCCTCCAGCACTGCAACCTACGAGCAGTACTTC

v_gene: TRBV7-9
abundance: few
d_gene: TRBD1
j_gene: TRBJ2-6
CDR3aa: CASSPPLTGDGANVLTF
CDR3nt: TGTGCCAGCAGCCCGCCGTTGACAGGGGACGGGGCCAACGTCCTGACTTTC

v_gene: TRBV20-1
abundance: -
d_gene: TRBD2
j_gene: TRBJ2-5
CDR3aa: CSAKGLAGFQETQYF
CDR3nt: TGCAGTGCCAAGGGGCTAGCGGGGTTTCAAGAGACCCAGTACTTC

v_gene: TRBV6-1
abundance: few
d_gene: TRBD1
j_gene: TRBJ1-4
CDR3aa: CASSEPGQDEKLFF
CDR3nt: TGTGCCAGCAGTGAACCGGGACAGGATGAAAAACTGTTTTTT

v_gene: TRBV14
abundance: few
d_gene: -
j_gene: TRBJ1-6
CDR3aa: CASSQGHVKGLHF
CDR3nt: TGTGCCAGCAGCCAAGGTCATGTAAAGGGCCTCCACTTT

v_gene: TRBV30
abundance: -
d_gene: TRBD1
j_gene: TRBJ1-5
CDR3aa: CAWRGPIGQGGQPQHF
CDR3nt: TGTGCCTGGAGGGGACCTATTGGTCAGGGGGGTCAGCCCCAGCATTTT

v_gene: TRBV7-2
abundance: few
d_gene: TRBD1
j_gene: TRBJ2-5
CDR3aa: CASSLPGGGETQYF
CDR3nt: TGTGCCAGCAGCTTACCAGGGGGCGGAGAGACCCAGTACTTC

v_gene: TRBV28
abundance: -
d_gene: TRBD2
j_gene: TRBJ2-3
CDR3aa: CASSPGTSGSGTDTQYF
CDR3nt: TGTGCCAGCAGTCCCGGGACTAGCGGGTCGGGCACAGATACGCAGTATTTT

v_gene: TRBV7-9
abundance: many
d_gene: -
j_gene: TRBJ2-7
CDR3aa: CASSSQIYEQYF
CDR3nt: TGTGCCAGCAGCAGCCAAATCTACGAGCAGTACTTC

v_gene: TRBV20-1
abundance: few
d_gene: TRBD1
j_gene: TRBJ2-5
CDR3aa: CSARHRGVQETQYF
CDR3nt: TGCAGTGCTAGACACAGGGGGGTCCAAGAGACCCAGTACTTC

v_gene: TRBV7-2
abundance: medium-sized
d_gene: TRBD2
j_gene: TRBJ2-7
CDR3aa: CASSTPGTSGGISNEQYF
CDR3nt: TGTGCCAGCAGCACCCCCGGGACTAGCGGGGGCATTAGCAACGAGCAGTACTTC

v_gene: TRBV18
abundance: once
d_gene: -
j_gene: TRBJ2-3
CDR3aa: CASSLHGSSTDTQYF
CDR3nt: TGTGCCAGCTCACTACATGGATCTAGCACAGATACGCAGTATTTT

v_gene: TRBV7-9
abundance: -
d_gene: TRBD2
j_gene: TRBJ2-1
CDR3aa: CASSRTSGKYNEQFF
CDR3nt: TGTGCCAGCAGCAGGACTAGCGGAAAATACAATGAGCAGTTCTTC

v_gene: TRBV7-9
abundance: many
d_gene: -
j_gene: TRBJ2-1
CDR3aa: CASSQDVSGTASFF
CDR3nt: TGTGCCAGCAGCCAGGACGTTAGCGGGACAGCCTCGTTCTTC

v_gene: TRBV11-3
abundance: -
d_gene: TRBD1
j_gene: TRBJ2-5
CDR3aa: CASSFRTGQVQETQYF
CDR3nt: TGTGCCAGCAGCTTTCGGACAGGGCAAGTACAAGAGACCCAGTACTTC

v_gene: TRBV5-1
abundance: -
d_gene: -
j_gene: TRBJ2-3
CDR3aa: CASSLEEDTDTQYF
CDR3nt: TGCGCCAGCAGCTTGGAAGAAGACACAGATACGCAGTATTTT

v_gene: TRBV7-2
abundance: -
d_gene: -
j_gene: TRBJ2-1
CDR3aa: CASSSRARGGKNEQFF
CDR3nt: TGTGCCAGCAGCTCCCGGGCGAGGGGGGGCAAGAATGAGCAGTTCTTC

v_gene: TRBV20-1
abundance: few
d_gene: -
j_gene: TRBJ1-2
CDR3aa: CSASLAGYGYTF
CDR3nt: TGCAGTGCTTCACTAGCCGGCTATGGCTACACCTTC

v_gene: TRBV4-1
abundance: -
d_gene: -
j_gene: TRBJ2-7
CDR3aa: CASSQVPAGRSYEQYF
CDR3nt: TGCGCCAGCAGCCAAGTCCCGGCAGGGCGTTCCTACGAGCAGTACTTC